These T cell receptor beta chains were read from a single sample in a study of T cell changes during pregnancy in multiple sclerosis. Sequencing was performed with immunoSEQ multiplex PCR; in TCRdb, only in-frame clones are kept and a portion is missing. This sample yields about 40,000 clones, of which around nine tenths are seen a single time; about 0.45% belongs to the top ten. Sequenced material: CD4+ T cells from peripheral blood mononuclear cells, taken in the third trimester of pregnancy. All receptors derive from a female donor with multiple sclerosis, enrolled in a pregnancy study. The CDR3 runs from the conserved cysteine through the conserved F or W. A D gene is named only where the DNA matches it firmly. Clone sizes are given selectively: once, few, many, or a class where the clone is expanded.

D | J | V | size | CDR3 | DNA
- | TRBJ2-2 | TRBV5-5 | - | CASSREAGPYGELFF | TGTGCCAGCAGCCGAGAAGCCGGTCCATACGGGGAGCTGTTTTTT
- | TRBJ2-1 | TRBV19 | once | CASSMGAGNEQFF | TGTGCCAGTAGTATGGGCGCGGGGAATGAGCAGTTCTTC
TRBD2 | TRBJ2-7 | TRBV5-1 | - | CASSLDSGIYEQYF | TGCGCCAGCAGCTTGGATAGCGGGATCTACGAGCAGTACTTC
TRBD1 | TRBJ2-7 | TRBV6-5 | - | CASRRQGTLYEQYF | TGTGCCAGCAGGCGACAGGGGACCCTCTACGAGCAGTACTTC
- | TRBJ1-1 | TRBV9 | - | CASKAGEAFF | TGTGCCAGCAAGGCCGGGGAAGCTTTCTTT
- | TRBJ1-4 | TRBV4-1 | - | CASSQDRVGEKLFF | TGCGCCAGCAGCCAAGACAGGGTTGGAGAAAAACTGTTTTTT
- | TRBJ2-7 | TRBV19 | few | CASSEASYEQYF | TGTGCCAGTAGCGAGGCCTCCTACGAGCAGTACTTC
- | TRBJ1-1 | TRBV27 | - | CASSLRPRTRGTEAFF | TGTGCCAGCAGTTTACGCCCTCGGACACGAGGAACTGAAGCTTTCTTT
TRBD1 | TRBJ1-3 | TRBV5-8 | - | CASSFDDRAGNTIYF | TGTGCCAGCAGCTTCGACGACAGGGCTGGAAACACCATATATTTT
TRBD1 | TRBJ1-5 | TRBV27 | - | CASRAVKPGQGQNQPQHF | TGTGCCAGCAGAGCCGTCAAGCCGGGACAGGGTCAAAATCAGCCCCAGCATTTT
TRBD2 | TRBJ2-2 | TRBV27 | - | CASSLGLAISANTGELFF | TGTGCCAGCAGTTTGGGACTAGCGATTTCCGCGAACACCGGGGAGCTGTTTTTT
- | TRBJ1-4 | TRBV19 | once | CASSPTGSEKLFF | TGTGCCAGTAGTCCAACCGGGAGTGAAAAACTGTTTTTT
TRBD1 | TRBJ1-2 | TRBV6-8 | - | CASTPKGAPGYTF | TGTGCCAGCACACCAAAGGGGGCTCCCGGCTACACCTTC
- | TRBJ2-7 | TRBV27 | - | CASSLSLATAYEQYF | TGTGCCAGCAGTTTATCCCTAGCGACCGCCTACGAGCAGTACTTC
- | TRBJ1-1 | TRBV11-2 | - | CASSLVPGVNTEAFF | TGTGCCAGCAGCTTAGTACCGGGGGTGAACACTGAAGCTTTCTTT
- | TRBJ2-7 | TRBV4-3 | - | CASSQDEGRTYEQYF | TGCGCCAGCAGCCAAGATGAGGGCCGAACCTACGAGCAGTACTTC
TRBD1 | TRBJ1-4 | TRBV28 | once | CASRDRGVNEKLFF | TGTGCCAGCCGGGACAGGGGGGTTAATGAAAAACTGTTTTTT
- | TRBJ2-5 | TRBV4-2 | once | CASRAGGGEETQYF | TGTGCCAGCAGGGCTGGAGGGGGGGAAGAGACCCAGTACTTC
- | TRBJ1-2 | TRBV7-2 | - | CASSLFGRADGYTF | TGTGCCAGCAGCTTATTCGGCAGGGCGGATGGCTACACCTTC
TRBD2 | TRBJ2-1 | TRBV2 | - | CASSGASGSYNEQFF | TGTGCCAGCAGTGGCGCTAGCGGGAGTTACAATGAGCAGTTCTTC
TRBD1 | TRBJ1-1 | TRBV27 | - | CASSPTRGIYTEAFF | TGTGCCAGCAGTCCCACCAGGGGGATCTACACTGAAGCTTTCTTT
- | TRBJ2-3 | TRBV2 | - | CASGPGQLDTDTQYF | TGTGCCAGCGGACCTGGACAGTTAGACACAGATACGCAGTATTTT
TRBD2 | TRBJ2-1 | TRBV7-9 | - | CASSLAGTRRQNEQFF | TGTGCCAGCAGCTTAGCGGGGACTAGGAGGCAGAATGAGCAGTTCTTC
- | TRBJ1-3 | TRBV18 | - | CASSSRKSGTTGNTIYF | TGTGCCAGCTCAAGCAGAAAGTCCGGGACAACTGGAAACACCATATATTTT
- | TRBJ2-7 | TRBV2 | once | CASTLLRGSGNEQYF | TGTGCCAGCACTCTTTTACGGGGTTCGGGGAACGAGCAGTACTTC
- | TRBJ2-2 | TRBV4-1 | - | CASSRIPVDNTGELFF | TGCGCCAGCAGCCGCATCCCGGTAGATAACACCGGGGAGCTGTTTTTT
- | TRBJ2-1 | TRBV27 | - | CASSSYGVNNEQFF | TGTGCCAGCAGTTCCTACGGGGTAAACAATGAGCAGTTCTTC
TRBD1 | TRBJ2-3 | TRBV27 | once | CASRLTGELADTQYF | TGTGCCAGCAGGCTAACAGGGGAATTGGCAGATACGCAGTATTTT
- | TRBJ1-2 | TRBV10-2 | - | CASSEPPGQYGYTF | TGCGCCAGCAGTGAGCCCCCAGGGCAGTATGGCTACACCTTC
TRBD1 | TRBJ2-6 | TRBV5-4 | few | CASSKRKTGDGANVLTF | TGTGCCAGCAGCAAGAGGAAAACAGGGGATGGGGCCAACGTCCTGACTTTC
- | TRBJ2-6 | TRBV19 | - | CASSIKSPGGANVLTF | TGTGCCAGTAGTATAAAATCCCCCGGTGGGGCCAACGTCCTGACTTTC
- | TRBJ1-5 | TRBV30 | - | CAWKGRANQPQHF | TGTGCCTGGAAAGGCAGGGCCAATCAGCCCCAGCATTTT
TRBD2 | TRBJ2-3 | TRBV7-2 | - | CASSPTGTSGRGLNTQYF | TGTGCCAGCAGCCCTACCGGGACTAGCGGGAGGGGTCTAAATACGCAGTATTTT
- | TRBJ2-7 | TRBV9 | - | CASSVGLSYEQYF | TGTGCCAGCAGCGTAGGGCTTTCCTACGAGCAGTACTTC
- | TRBJ1-1 | TRBV7-9 | - | CASSLRGLKNTEAFF | TGTGCCAGCAGCTTGCGGGGCCTGAAGAACACTGAAGCTTTCTTT
- | TRBJ2-5 | TRBV11-3 | - | CASSLDATRPETQYF | TGTGCCAGCAGCTTAGATGCCACGCGGCCGGAGACCCAGTACTTC
- | TRBJ2-1 | TRBV28 | - | CASSSPGLQVSSYNEQFF | TGTGCCAGCAGTTCTCCGGGACTCCAGGTGAGCTCCTACAATGAGCAGTTCTTC
- | TRBJ1-3 | TRBV27 | once | CASSPDRLRTGNTIYF | TGTGCCAGCAGTCCTGACCGACTCCGCACTGGAAACACCATATATTTT
- | TRBJ1-1 | TRBV11-2 | - | CASSLEGQTAWNTEAFF | TGTGCCAGCAGCTTAGAGGGGCAAACGGCATGGAACACTGAAGCTTTCTTT
TRBD1 | TRBJ1-2 | TRBV27 | - | CASRWDRASDGYTF | TGTGCCAGCCGTTGGGACAGGGCCAGCGATGGCTACACCTTC
TRBD2 | TRBJ2-1 | TRBV10-3 | - | CAIRDNLAGGANNEQFF | TGTGCCATCAGGGACAACTTAGCGGGAGGAGCTAACAATGAGCAGTTCTTC
TRBD1 | TRBJ1-1 | TRBV9 | once | CASSGDSFRRVRMNTEAFF | TGTGCCAGCAGCGGGGACAGCTTCAGGAGGGTTAGAATGAACACTGAAGCTTTCTTT
- | TRBJ1-5 | TRBV19 | - | CASDGGWRQPQHF | TGTGCCAGTGACGGAGGGTGGAGGCAGCCCCAGCATTTT
- | TRBJ2-1 | TRBV19 | - | CASSRDFENNEQFF | TGTGCCAGCTCCCGGGACTTCGAAAACAATGAGCAGTTCTTC
- | TRBJ2-7 | TRBV27 | - | CASSFNGVPYEQYF | TGTGCCAGCAGTTTTAACGGGGTGCCCTACGAGCAGTACTTC
TRBD1 | TRBJ1-2 | TRBV2 | - | CASRMGQGAYGYTF | TGTGCCAGCAGGATGGGACAGGGTGCCTATGGCTACACCTTC
- | TRBJ1-3 | TRBV5-5 | once | CASSFASPGTGLGGNTIYF | TGTGCCAGCAGCTTCGCATCCCCGGGGACTGGGCTGGGTGGAAACACCATATATTTT
- | TRBJ2-2 | TRBV5-1 | - | CASSPFEIGSLIGGELFF | TGCGCCAGCAGCCCCTTTGAGATCGGGAGTCTAATAGGCGGGGAGCTGTTTTTT
TRBD1 | TRBJ1-2 | TRBV28 | once | CASSLGGQNYGYTF | TGTGCCAGCAGTTTAGGGGGACAGAACTATGGCTACACCTTC
- | TRBJ2-7 | TRBV28 | once | CASSLSPDWLEYEQYF | TGTGCCAGCAGTTTATCTCCGGACTGGTTGGAATACGAGCAGTACTTC
TRBD2 | TRBJ2-7 | TRBV14 | - | CASSPTPGGTYEQYF | TGTGCCAGCAGCCCTACCCCGGGGGGGACCTACGAGCAGTACTTC
TRBD2 | TRBJ2-1 | TRBV7-2 | - | CASSLEGTSGRFYNEQFF | TGTGCCAGCAGCTTAGAAGGGACTAGCGGGAGATTCTACAATGAGCAGTTCTTC
TRBD2 | TRBJ2-3 | TRBV9 | once | CASSVVAGATQYF | TGTGCCAGCAGCGTCGTGGCGGGAGCTACGCAGTATTTT
- | TRBJ1-1 | TRBV28 | - | CASSFQVPNTEAFF | TGTGCCAGCAGTTTTCAGGTCCCAAACACTGAAGCTTTCTTT
- | TRBJ2-7 | TRBV9 | - | CASSPRGGEGQYF | TGTGCCAGCAGCCCCCGGGGTGGGGAAGGGCAGTACTTC
- | TRBJ2-3 | TRBV21-1 | - | CASSITGTMLTDTQYF | TGTGCCAGCAGCATAACCGGGACTATGCTCACAGATACGCAGTATTTT
TRBD1 | TRBJ1-6 | TRBV9 | - | CASSTGQAGSPLHF | TGTGCCAGCAGCACGGGACAGGCTGGTTCACCCCTCCACTTT
TRBD2 | TRBJ2-7 | TRBV5-1 | few | CASSLGLAGVGEQYF | TGCGCCAGCAGCCTGGGACTAGCGGGAGTGGGCGAGCAGTACTTC
- | TRBJ2-1 | TRBV7-9 | - | CASRGGGLYNEQFF | TGTGCCAGCCGAGGAGGGGGCCTTTACAATGAGCAGTTCTTC
TRBD2 | TRBJ2-7 | TRBV6-5 | few | CASTPGLAGGEQYF | TGTGCCAGCACCCCGGGACTAGCGGGAGGCGAGCAGTACTTC